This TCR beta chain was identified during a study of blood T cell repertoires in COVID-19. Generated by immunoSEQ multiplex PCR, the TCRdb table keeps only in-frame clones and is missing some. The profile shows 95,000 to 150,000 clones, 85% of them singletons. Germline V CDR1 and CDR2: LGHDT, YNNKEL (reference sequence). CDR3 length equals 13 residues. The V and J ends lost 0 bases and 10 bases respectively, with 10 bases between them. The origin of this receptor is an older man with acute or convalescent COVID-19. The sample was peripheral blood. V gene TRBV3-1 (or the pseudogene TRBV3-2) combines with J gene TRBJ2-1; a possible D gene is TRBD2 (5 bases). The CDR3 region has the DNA TGTGCCAGCAGCCAAGATCCCCGAGGGGAGCAGTTCTTC. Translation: CASSQDPRGEQFF.